This TCR beta chain was recorded in a study of blood T cell repertoires in COVID-19. Study as a whole: PBMCs, B-cell-depleted T cells, or T cells provided the cDNA or gDNA that made up the material.

Clones were sequenced by immunoSEQ multiplex PCR, and TCRdb holds only the in-frame ones, with some missing. Found here are approximately 150,000 clones, around four fifths of them singletons; the top ten hold less than 7%. Which cohort a participant joined came from the clinical history participants gave. Donors of Cohort 3 who recovered were those that had two negative PCRs, clearance, or symptom resolution. Per the germline V gene, CDR1 is LGHNA and CDR2 is YNFKEQ. This CDR3 has 18 residues. Trimming took 0 bases from V and 12 from J; bases not matched to a gene: 19. The sample taken for sequencing was PBMCs or T cells enriched from blood (not recorded which). V and J are TRBV4-2 and TRBJ2-7; the match to TRBD2 covers 11 bases. This TCR came from a middle-aged woman who had recovered from COVID-19. As DNA, the CDR3 is TGTGCCAGCAGCCAAGACACAACTAGCGGGAGCCCCCTTAGTAGTCTGTACTTC. This codes for CASSQDTTSGSPLSSLYF.